This T cell receptor beta chain originates from a study of CD8+CD57+ T cells in acquired aplastic anemia. Study details: Sorted CD4+ and CD8+ cell DNA averaged approximately 3.4 ug. CD4+ cell libraries from healthy donors averaged about 10.8 million reads.

With regard to this clonotype: The antigen is undetermined.

V lost 6 bases and J lost 7; bases outside the gene matches: 6. The CDR3 runs to 13 residues. Germline CDR1 SNHLY, CDR2 FYNNEI. Genomic DNA, the template, was used for profiling of the TCR beta VDJ and CDR3. TCRdb itself ran the reads through MiXCR, one entry per CDR3 protein. The table shows approximately 70,000 distinct CDR3 sequences, with roughly 54% occurring only once. Study results and caveats: Simpson's diversity of CD8+ cells was not significantly different in patients compared with controls. Found in both controls and patients were approximately 30 CD8+ CDR3 sequences.

This clonotype was sampled from a human donor in good health, serving as a control. What was sequenced was sorted CD4+, CD8+, or CD8+CD57+ T cells (not recorded which) from PBMCs. The chain couples TRBV2 to TRBJ2-1; TRBD1 aligns across 7 bases. CDR3 protein: CASRLTGWNEQFF. The CDR3 DNA reads TGTGCCAGCAGACTGACAGGGTGGAATGAGCAGTTCTTC.